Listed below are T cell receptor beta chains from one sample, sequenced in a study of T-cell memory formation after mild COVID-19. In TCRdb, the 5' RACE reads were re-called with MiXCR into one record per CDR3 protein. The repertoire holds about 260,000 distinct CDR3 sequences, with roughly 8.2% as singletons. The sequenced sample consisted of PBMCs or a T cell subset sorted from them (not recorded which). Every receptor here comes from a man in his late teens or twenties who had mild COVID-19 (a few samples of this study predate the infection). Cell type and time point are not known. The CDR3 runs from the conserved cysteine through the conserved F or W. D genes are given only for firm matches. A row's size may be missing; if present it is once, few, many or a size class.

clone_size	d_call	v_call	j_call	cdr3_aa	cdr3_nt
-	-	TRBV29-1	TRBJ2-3	CSVERVNTQYF	TGCAGCGTTGAAAGGGTAAATACGCAGTATTTT
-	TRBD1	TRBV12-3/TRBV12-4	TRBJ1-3	CASSLGGTVVGTIYF	TGTGCCAGCAGTTTGGGGGGGACAGTGGTCGGCACCATATATTTT
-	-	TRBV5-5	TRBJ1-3	CASSLVTAGNTIYF	TGTGCCAGCAGCTTGGTGACAGCAGGAAACACCATATATTTT
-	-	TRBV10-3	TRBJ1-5	CAISAESNQPQHF	TGTGCCATCAGCGCCGAAAGCAATCAGCCCCAGCATTTT
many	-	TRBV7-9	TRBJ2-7	CASTYRVEHEQYF	TGTGCCAGCACCTACAGGGTGGAACACGAGCAGTACTTC
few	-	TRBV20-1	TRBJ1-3	CSAIRRGTTIYF	TGCAGTGCGATAAGACGGGGCACCACCATATATTTT
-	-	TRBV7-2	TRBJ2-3	CASSPTQVGQYF	TGTGCCAGCAGCCCAACCCAGGTGGGGCAGTATTTT
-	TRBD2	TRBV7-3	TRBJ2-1	CASSSPLAGGNNEQFF	TGTGCCAGCAGCTCCCCACTAGCGGGGGGGAACAATGAGCAGTTCTTC
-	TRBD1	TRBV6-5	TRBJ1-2	CASSYRSGRGDGYTF	TGTGCCAGCAGTTACAGGAGTGGCAGGGGGGATGGCTACACCTTC
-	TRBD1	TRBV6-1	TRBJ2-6	CASSPGTGISGANVLTF	TGTGCCAGCAGCCCCGGGACAGGGATCTCTGGGGCCAACGTCCTGACTTTC
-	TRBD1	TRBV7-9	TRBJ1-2	CASSLTGRDRGGAGYTF	TGTGCCAGCAGCTTAACTGGCCGGGACAGGGGAGGTGCCGGCTACACCTTC
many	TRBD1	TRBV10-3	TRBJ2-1	CAISPGTDYNEQFF	TGTGCCATCAGCCCCGGGACAGACTACAATGAGCAGTTCTTC
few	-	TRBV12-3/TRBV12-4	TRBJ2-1	CASSLPESNEQFF	TGTGCCAGCAGTTTACCAGAAAGCAATGAGCAGTTCTTC
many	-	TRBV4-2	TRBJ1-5	CASIRDGQPQHF	TGTGCCAGCATCAGGGATGGACAGCCCCAGCATTTT
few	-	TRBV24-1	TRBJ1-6	CATSCREASPLHF	TGTGCCACCAGTTGTCGGGAAGCGTCACCCCTCCACTTT
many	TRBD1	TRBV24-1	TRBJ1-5	CATSDPRQGINQPQHF	TGTGCCACCAGTGACCCTAGACAGGGGATCAATCAGCCCCAGCATTTT
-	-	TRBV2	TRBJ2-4	CASSGVVAGPAKNIQYF	TGTGCCAGCTCTGGGGTTGTGGCGGGGCCCGCCAAAAACATTCAGTACTTC
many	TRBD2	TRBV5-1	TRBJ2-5	CASSLAPAGGNQETQYF	TGCGCCAGCAGCTTGGCCCCAGCGGGGGGGAACCAAGAGACCCAGTACTTC
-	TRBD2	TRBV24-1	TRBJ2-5	CATSDSAGGGETQYF	TGTGCCACCAGTGATTCCGCGGGCGGGGGGGAGACCCAGTACTTC
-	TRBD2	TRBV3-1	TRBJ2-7	CASSPAGVGSYEQYF	TGTGCCAGCAGCCCAGCGGGGGTTGGGTCCTACGAGCAGTACTTC
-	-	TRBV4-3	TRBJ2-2	CASSQRLETGELFF	TGCGCCAGCAGCCAAAGGCTGGAAACCGGGGAGCTGTTTTTT
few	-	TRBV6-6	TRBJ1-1	CASSYGQGAEAFF	TGTGCCAGCAGTTACGGCCAGGGAGCTGAAGCTTTCTTT
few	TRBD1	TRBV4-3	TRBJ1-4	CASSPGGTGLGEKLFF	TGCGCCAGCAGCCCAGGGGGGACAGGGCTAGGGGAAAAACTGTTTTTT